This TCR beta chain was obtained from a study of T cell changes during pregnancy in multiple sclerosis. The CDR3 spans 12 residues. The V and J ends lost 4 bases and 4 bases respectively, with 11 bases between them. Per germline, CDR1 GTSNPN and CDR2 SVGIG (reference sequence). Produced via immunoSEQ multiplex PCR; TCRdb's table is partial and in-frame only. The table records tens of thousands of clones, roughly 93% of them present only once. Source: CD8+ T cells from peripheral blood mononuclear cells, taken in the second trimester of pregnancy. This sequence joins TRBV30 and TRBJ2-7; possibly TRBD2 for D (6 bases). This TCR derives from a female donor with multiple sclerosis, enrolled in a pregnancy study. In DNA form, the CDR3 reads TGTGCCTGGATCAACAGCGGGTACGAGCAGTACTTC. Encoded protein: CAWINSGYEQYF.